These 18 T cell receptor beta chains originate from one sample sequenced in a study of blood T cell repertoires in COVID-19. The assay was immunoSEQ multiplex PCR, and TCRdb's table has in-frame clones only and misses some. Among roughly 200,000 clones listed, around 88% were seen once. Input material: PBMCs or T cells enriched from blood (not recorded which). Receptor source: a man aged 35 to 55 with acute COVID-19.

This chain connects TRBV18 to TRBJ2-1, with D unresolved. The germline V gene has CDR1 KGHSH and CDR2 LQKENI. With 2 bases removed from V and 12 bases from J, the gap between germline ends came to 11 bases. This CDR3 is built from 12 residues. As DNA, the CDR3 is TGTGCCAGCTCACCAGACAACCTTAGGCAGTTCTTC. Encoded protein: CASSPDNLRQFF.

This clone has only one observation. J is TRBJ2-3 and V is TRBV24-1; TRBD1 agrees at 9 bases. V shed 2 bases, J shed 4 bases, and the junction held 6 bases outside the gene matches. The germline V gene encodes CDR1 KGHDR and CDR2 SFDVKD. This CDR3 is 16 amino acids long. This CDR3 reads CATSDSGTGFADTQYF. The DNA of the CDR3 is TGTGCCACCAGTGATTCCGGGACAGGGTTCGCAGATACGCAGTATTTT.

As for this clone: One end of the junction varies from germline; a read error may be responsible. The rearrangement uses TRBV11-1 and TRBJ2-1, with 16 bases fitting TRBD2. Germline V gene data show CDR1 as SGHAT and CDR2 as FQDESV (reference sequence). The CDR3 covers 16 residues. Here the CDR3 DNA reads TGTGCCAGCAGCTCCGGGACTAGCGGGAGGGCGGTCGTCCGTGTCTTC. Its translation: CASSSGTSGRAVVRVF. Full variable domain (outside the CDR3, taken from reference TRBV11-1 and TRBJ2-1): EAEVAQSPRYKITEKSQAVAFWCDPISGHATLYWYRQILGQGPELLVQFQDESVVDDSQLPKDRFSAERLKGVDSTLKIQPAELGDSAMYLCASSSGTSGRAVVRVFGPGTRLTVL.

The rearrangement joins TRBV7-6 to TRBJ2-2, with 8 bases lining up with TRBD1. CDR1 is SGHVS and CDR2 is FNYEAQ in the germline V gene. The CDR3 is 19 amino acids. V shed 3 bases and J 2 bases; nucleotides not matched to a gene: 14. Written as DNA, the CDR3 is TGTGCCAGCAGCTTTAGGGGGCGTGTGGACAGGGTTAACACCGGGGAGCTGTTTTTT. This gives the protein CASSFRGRVDRVNTGELFF.

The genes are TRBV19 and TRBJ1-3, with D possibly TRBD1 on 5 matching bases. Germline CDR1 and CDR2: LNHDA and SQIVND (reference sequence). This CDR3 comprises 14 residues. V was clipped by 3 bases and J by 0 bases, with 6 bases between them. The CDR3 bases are TGTGCCAGTAGTATTACAGGCTCTGGAAACACCATATATTTT. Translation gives CASSITGSGNTIYF. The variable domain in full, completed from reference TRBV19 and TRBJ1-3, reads DGGITQSPKYLFRKEGQNVTLSCEQNLNHDAMYWYRQDPGQGLRLIYYSQIVNDFQKGDIAEGYSVSREKKESFPLTVTSAQKNPTAFYLCASSITGSGNTIYFGEGSWLTVV.

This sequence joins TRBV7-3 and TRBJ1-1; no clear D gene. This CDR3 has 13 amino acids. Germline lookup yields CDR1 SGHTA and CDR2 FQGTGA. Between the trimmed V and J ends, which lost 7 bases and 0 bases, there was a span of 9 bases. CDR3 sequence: CASTPNLNTEAFF. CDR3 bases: TGTGCCAGCACACCTAATTTGAACACTGAAGCTTTCTTT. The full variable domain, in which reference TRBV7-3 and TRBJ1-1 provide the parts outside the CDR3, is GAGVSQTPSNKVTEKGKYVELRCDPISGHTALYWYRQSLGQGPEFLIYFQGTGAADDSGLPNDRFFAVRPEGSVSTLKIQRTERGDSAVYLCASTPNLNTEAFFGQGTRLTVV.

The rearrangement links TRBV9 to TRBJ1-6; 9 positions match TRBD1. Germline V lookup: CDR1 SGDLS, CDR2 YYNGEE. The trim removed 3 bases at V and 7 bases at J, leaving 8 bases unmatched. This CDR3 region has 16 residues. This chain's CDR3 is CASSEQGALKNSPLHF. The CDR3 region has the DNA TGTGCCAGCAGCGAACAGGGGGCGCTGAAAAATTCACCCCTCCACTTT.

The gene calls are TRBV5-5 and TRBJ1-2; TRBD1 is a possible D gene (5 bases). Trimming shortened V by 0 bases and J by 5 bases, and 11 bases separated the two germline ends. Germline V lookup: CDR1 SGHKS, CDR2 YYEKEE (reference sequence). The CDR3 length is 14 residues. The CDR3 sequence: CASSLGGPGYGYTF. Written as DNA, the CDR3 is TGTGCCAGCAGCTTGGGTGGGCCAGGGTATGGCTACACCTTC. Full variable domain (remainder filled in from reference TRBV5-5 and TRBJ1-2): DAGVTQSPTHLIKTRGQQVTLRCSPISGHKSVSWYQQVLGQGPQFIFQYYEKEERGRGNFPDRFSARQFPNYSSELNVNALLLGDSALYLCASSLGGPGYGYTFGSGTRLTVV.

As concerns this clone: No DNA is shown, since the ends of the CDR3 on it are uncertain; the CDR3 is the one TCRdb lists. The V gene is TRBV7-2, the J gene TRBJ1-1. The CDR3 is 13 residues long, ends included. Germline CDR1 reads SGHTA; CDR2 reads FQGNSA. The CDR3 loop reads CASSGRAGTEAFF.

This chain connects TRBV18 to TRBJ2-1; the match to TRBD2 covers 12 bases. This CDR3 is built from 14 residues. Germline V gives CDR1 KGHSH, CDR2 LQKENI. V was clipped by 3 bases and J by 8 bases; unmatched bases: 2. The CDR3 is CASSPGTSGYEQFF. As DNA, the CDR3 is TGTGCCAGCTCACCCGGGACTAGCGGGTATGAGCAGTTCTTC.

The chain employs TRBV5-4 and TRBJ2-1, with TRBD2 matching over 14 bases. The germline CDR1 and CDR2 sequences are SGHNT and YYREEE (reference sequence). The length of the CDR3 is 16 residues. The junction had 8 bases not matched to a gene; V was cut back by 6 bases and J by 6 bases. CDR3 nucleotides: TGTGCCAGCATTCCCAGGGGGACTAGCGGGAGCAATGAGCAGTTCTTC. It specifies CASIPRGTSGSNEQFF.

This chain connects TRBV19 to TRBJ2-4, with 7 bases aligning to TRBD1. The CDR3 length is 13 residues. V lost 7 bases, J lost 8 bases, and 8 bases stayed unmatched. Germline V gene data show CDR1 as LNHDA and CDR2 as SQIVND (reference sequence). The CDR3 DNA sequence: TGTGCCAGTATCCACAGGGGCGAGGACATTCAGTACTTC. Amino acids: CASIHRGEDIQYF.

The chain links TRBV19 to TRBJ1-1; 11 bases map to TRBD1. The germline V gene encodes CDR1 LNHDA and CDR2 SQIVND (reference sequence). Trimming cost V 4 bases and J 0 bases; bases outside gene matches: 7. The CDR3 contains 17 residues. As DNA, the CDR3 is TGTGCCAGTAGTAGGACAGGGGGCCGGCGCATGAACACTGAAGCTTTCTTT. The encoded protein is CASSRTGGRRMNTEAFF.

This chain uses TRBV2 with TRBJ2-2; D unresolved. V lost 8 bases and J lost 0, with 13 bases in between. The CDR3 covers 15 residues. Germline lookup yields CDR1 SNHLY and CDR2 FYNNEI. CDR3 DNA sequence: TGTGCCAGCGCCCCAGGCGCTGCGAACACCGGGGAGCTGTTTTTT. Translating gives CASAPGAANTGELFF.

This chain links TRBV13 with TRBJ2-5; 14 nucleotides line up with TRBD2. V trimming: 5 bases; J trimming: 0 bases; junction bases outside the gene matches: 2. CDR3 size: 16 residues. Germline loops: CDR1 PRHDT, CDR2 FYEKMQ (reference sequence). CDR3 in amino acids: CASSPTSGGDQETQYF. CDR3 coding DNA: TGTGCCAGCAGCCCGACTAGCGGGGGGGACCAAGAGACCCAGTACTTC.

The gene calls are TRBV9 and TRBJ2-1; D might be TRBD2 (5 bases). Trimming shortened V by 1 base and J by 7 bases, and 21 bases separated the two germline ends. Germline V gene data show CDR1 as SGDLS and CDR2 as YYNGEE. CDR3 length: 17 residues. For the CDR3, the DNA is TGTGCCAGCAGCGTAACGGGGAGCCTACCCACGGCTAATGAGCAGTTCTTC. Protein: CASSVTGSLPTANEQFF. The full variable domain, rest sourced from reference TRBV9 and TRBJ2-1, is DSGVTQTPKHLITATGQRVTLRCSPRSGDLSVYWYQQSLDQGLQFLIQYYNGEERAKGNILERFSAQQFPDLHSELNLSSLELGDSALYFCASSVTGSLPTANEQFFGPGTRLTVL.

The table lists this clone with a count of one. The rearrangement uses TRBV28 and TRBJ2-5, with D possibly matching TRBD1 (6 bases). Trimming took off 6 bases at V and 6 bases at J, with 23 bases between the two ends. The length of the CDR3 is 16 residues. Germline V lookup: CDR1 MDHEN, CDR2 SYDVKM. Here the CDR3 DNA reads TGTGCCAGCAGCCTAGGTTCAGGGGACGTTCGGCAGACCCAGTACTTC. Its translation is CASSLGSGDVRQTQYF.

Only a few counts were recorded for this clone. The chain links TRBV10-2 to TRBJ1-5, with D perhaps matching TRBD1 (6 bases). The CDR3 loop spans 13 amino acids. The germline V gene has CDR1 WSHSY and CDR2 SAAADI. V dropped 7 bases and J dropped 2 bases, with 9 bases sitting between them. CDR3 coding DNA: TGCGCCAGCAACAGGGCCGGCAATCAGCCCCAGCATTTT. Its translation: CASNRAGNQPQHF.